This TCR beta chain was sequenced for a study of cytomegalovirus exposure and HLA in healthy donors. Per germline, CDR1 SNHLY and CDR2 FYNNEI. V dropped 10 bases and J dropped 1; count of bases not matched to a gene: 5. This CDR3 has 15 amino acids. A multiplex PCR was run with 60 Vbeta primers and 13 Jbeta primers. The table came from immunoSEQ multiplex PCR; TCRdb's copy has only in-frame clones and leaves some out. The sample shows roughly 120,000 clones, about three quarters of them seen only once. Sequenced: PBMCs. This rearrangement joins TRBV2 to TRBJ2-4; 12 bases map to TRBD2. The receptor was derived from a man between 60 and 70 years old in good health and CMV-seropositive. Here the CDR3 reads CAIGLAGTAKNIQYF. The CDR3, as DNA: TGTGCCATCGGACTAGCGGGAACGGCCAAAAACATTCAGTACTTC.